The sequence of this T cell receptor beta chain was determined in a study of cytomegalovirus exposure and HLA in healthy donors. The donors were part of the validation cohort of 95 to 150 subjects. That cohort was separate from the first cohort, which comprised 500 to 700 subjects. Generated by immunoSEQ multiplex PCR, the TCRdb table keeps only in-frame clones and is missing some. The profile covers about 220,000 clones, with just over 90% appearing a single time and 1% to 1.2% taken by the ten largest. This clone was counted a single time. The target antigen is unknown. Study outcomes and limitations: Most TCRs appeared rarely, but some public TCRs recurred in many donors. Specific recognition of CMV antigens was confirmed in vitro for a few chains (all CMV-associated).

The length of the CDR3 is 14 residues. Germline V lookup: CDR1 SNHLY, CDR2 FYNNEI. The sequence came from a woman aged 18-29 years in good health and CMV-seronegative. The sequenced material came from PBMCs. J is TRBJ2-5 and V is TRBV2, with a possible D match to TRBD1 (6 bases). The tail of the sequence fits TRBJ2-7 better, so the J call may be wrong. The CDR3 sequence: CASRPDRPGYEQYF. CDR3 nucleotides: TGTGCCAGCAGGCCCGACAGGCCCGGCTACGAGCAGTACTTC.